This record looks at one T cell receptor (beta chain) sequence and its context. This sample is drawn from a study of spatial heterogeneity in lung cancer. Across the whole study: For the average unique TCR and UMI combination, more than 8.5 occurrences appeared in raw reads.

With 1 base clipped from V and 4 bases from J, the junction kept 3 bases outside the gene matches. This CDR3 region has 14 residues. The V gene's germline CDR1 is SGHTA and CDR2 FQGNSA. Documented time point: sample taken at primary tumor resection. Unsorted whole RNA of tumor, nontumor lung or frozen PBMC was sequenced. Unique molecular identifiers, one per molecule, were present on every TCR cDNA molecule. TCRdb called the 5' RACE reads again in MiXCR, with one record for every CDR3 protein. Found here are around 12,000 distinct CDR3 sequences, less than 15% of them singletons; the top ten hold around 38%.

The material sequenced was PBMCs, taken at surgery. This chain uses TRBV7-2 with TRBJ1-1, with 7 bases lining up with TRBD1. This sequence was found in a male donor with early-stage non-small cell lung cancer. CDR3 loop: CASSLGGQPTEAFF. The CDR3 DNA sequence: TGTGCCAGCAGCTTAGGGGGACAGCCCACTGAAGCTTTCTTT.